This T cell receptor (beta chain) emerged from a study of response to subunit inactivated influenza vaccine. Notes on the study in general: That few new T cells are recruited by each seasonal influenza vaccination was the authors' suggestion.

TCRdb passed the RT-PCR reads through MiXCR, listing each CDR3 protein once. The table shows 560,000 or so distinct CDR3 sequences, with about 8% occurring only once. V gave up 1 base and J gave up 0 bases, with 21 bases separating them. CDR1 KGHDR and CDR2 SFDVKD come from the germline V gene. The CDR3 is made up of 20 amino acids. In its sample, this clonotype was seen a few times. Its antigen is unknown. This clonotype was sampled from a man aged 45 to 75 who received an inactivated influenza vaccine. This chain joins TRBV24-1 and TRBJ2-1; D might be TRBD2 (7 bases). This sample comprised PBMCs from blood, obtained roughly 24 months after vaccination. For the CDR3, the DNA is TGTGCCACCAGTGATTTTTGGGGGGGGCGCTTCCCGAGCTCCTACAATGAGCAGTTCTTC. The encoded protein is CATSDFWGGRFPSSYNEQFF.